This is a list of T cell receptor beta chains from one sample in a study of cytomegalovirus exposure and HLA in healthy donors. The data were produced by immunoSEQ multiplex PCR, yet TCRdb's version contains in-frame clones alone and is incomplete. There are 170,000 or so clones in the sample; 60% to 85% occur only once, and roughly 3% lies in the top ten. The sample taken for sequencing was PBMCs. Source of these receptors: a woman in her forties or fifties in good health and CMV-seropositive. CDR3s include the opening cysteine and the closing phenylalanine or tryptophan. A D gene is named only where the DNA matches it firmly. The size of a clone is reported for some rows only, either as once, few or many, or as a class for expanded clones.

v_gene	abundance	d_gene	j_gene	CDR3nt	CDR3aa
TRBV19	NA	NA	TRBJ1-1	TGTGCCAGTAACCGGGGGTGGACTGAAGCTTTCTTT	CASNRGWTEAFF
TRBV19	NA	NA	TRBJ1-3	TGTGCCAGTAGAACACAGGTAGATGGAAACACCATATATTTT	CASRTQVDGNTIYF
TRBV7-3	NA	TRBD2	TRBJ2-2	TGTGCCAGCAGCGCACTAGCGGGAGGCGCCGGGGAGCTGTTTTTT	CASSALAGGAGELFF
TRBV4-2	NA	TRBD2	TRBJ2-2	TGTGCCAGCACCCCCGGGGGGGGAGGGACCGGGGAGCTGTTTTTT	CASTPGGGGTGELFF
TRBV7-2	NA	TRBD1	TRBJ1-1	TGTGCCAGCAGCTACTCGACAGGGACAAACACTGAAGCTTTCTTT	CASSYSTGTNTEAFF
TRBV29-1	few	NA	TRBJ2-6	TGCAGCGTTGAAGGTAGATGGCAGGCTGGGGCCAACGGCCTGACTTTC	CSVEGRWQAGANGLTF
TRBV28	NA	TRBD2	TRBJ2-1	TGTGCCAGCAGTCGACTAGCGGGAGGGATCGACAATGAGCAGTTCTTC	CASSRLAGGIDNEQFF
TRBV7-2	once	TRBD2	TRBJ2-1	TGTGCCAGCAGCTTTTCTAGCGGGGGGGCCCTCAATGAGCAGTTCTTC	CASSFSSGGALNEQFF
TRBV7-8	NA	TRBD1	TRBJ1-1	TGTGCCAGCAGCTTAAGGGACAGGACGGGGACTGAAGCTTTCTTT	CASSLRDRTGTEAFF
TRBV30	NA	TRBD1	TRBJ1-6	TGTGCCTGGAGTGTATTAGGGACAGGGATTCTTAGTAATTCACCCCTCCACTTT	CAWSVLGTGILSNSPLHF
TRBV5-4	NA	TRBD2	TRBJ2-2	TGTGCCAGCAGCTCCGGGACTAGCGGGAGGACCGGGGAGCTGTTTTTT	CASSSGTSGRTGELFF
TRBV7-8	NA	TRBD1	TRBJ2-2	TGTGCCAGCAGCTTAGGGTGGGACAGGGGGCATATCGGGGAGCTGTTTTTT	CASSLGWDRGHIGELFF
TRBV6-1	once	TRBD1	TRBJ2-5	TGTGCCAGCAGGCGAATCCCCGGGACAGGGGAGACCCAGTACTTC	CASRRIPGTGETQYF
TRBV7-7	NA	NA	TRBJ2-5	TGTGCTAGCAGCTTAAGCGGGCTGCAAGAGACCCAGTACTTC	CASSLSGLQETQYF
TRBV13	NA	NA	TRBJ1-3	TGTGCCAGCAGCTTAGCTTCTAGATTATATTTT	CASSLASRLYF
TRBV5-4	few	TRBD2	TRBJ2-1	TGTGCCAGCAGCCCCGAAAGCGGGGGAGTCAATGAGCAGTTCTTC	CASSPESGGVNEQFF
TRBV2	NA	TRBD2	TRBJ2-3	TGTGCCAGCAGTCTAGCGGGGGGATCAGATACGCAGTATTTT	CASSLAGGSDTQYF
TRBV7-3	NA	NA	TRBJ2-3	TGTGCCAGCAGCTTACGGGGGGCGGCAGATACGCAGTATTTT	CASSLRGAADTQYF
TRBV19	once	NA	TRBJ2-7	TGTGCCAGTAGTATCGGTCAGGGCGGCGAGCAGTACTTC	CASSIGQGGEQYF
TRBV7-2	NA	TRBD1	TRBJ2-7	TGTGCCAGCAGCTTTGGACAGGGAAGCTCCTACGAGCAGTACTTC	CASSFGQGSSYEQYF
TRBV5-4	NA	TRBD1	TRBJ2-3	TGTGCCAGCAGCTCAGGACAGGGGCCCGCTGTGGATACGCAGTATTTT	CASSSGQGPAVDTQYF
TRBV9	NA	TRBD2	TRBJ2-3	TGTGCCAGCAGCGATACTAGCGGGGACCTGGATACGCAGTATTTT	CASSDTSGDLDTQYF
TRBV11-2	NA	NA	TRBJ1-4	TGTGCCAGCAGCTTTGCAGGGGTTGAAAAACTGTTTTTT	CASSFAGVEKLFF
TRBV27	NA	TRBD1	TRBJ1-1	TGTGCCAGCAGTCTCCGGACAGGGGGAGGTACTGAAGCTTTCTTT	CASSLRTGGGTEAFF
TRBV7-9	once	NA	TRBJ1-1	TGTGCCAGCAGCTCTTGGGGCGCCCCTCCAGGAGCTTTCTTT	CASSSWGAPPGAFF
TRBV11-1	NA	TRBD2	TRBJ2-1	TGTGCCAGCAGCTACAGCGGGACCCTGCCCAATGAGCAGTTCTTC	CASSYSGTLPNEQFF
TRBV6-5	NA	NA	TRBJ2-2	TGTGCCAGCAGTTACAGGACTCCGAACACCGGGGAGCTGTTTTTT	CASSYRTPNTGELFF
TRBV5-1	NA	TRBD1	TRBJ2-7	TGCGCCAGCAGCTTGGCCGGGACAGTCTATTCCTACGAGCAGTACTTC	CASSLAGTVYSYEQYF
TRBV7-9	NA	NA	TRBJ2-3	TGTGCCAGCAGCTTAGTGATGGGACTGAGCACAGATACGCAGTATTTT	CASSLVMGLSTDTQYF
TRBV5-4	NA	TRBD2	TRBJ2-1	TGTGCCAGCAGCTCCCCAACTAGCGGGAGTTACAATGAGCAGTTCTTC	CASSSPTSGSYNEQFF